The clone carrying this T cell receptor (beta chain) was found once. Its target is not known. The donors were part of the roughly 130-subject validation cohort, which stood apart from the approximately 640-subject first cohort. Produced via immunoSEQ multiplex PCR; TCRdb's table is partial and in-frame only. The sample yields approximately 160,000 clones, around nine tenths seen once. The entry originates in a study of cytomegalovirus exposure and HLA in healthy donors. Study findings and constraints: Three CMV-associated chains were confirmed in vitro to be specific for CMV antigens. There were some public TCRs occurring in many donors, but most TCR sequences were rare. The finding came from a later analysis; first-cohort TCR clusters tended to co-occur in the 90 to 150 validation repertoires.

V lost 0 bases and J 3 bases, leaving 12 bases between the germline ends. This CDR3 is built from 15 residues. Germline assignment: CDR1 MGHRA and CDR2 YSYEKL. This chain connects TRBV4-1 to TRBJ2-7, with D tentatively TRBD1 (7 bases). The TCR originated in a man younger than 30 in good health and CMV-seropositive. The sequencing input was PBMCs. The chain's CDR3 is CASSQEQGRFYEQYF. The CDR3 nucleotides read TGCGCCAGCAGCCAAGAACAGGGGAGGTTCTACGAGCAGTACTTC.